A selection of T cell receptor beta chains follows, all from one sample in a study of blood T cell repertoires in COVID-19. TCRdb keeps only in-frame clones here, not all; method: immunoSEQ multiplex PCR. The repertoire holds tens of thousands of clones, with roughly nine tenths as singletons. The material sequenced was peripheral blood. The receptor set was obtained from an older man with active or convalescent COVID-19. Both conserved end residues are part of each CDR3. D genes are given only for firm matches. Clone size is stated in some rows and not others, as once, few, many or a class when expanded.

J | V | D | size | CDR3 | DNA
TRBJ2-1 | TRBV5-1 | . | . | CASSLDGGDEQFF | TGCGCCAGCAGCCTTGATGGAGGCGATGAGCAGTTCTTC
TRBJ2-7 | TRBV3-1/TRBV3-2 | . | . | CASSQGQQGYEQYF | TGTGCCAGCAGCCAAGGCCAACAGGGATACGAGCAGTACTTC
TRBJ1-1 | TRBV11-2 | . | . | CASRGGGANTEAFF | TGTGCCAGCCGGGGAGGCGGGGCAAACACTGAAGCTTTCTTT
TRBJ2-3 | TRBV6-6 | . | . | CASSQVDTQYF | TGTGCCAGCTCCCAGGTAGATACGCAGTATTTT
TRBJ2-2 | TRBV6-8 | TRBD2 | . | CASSPTSGREGTGELFF | TGTGCCAGCAGTCCGACTAGCGGGAGGGAAGGCACCGGGGAGCTGTTTTTT
TRBJ2-5 | TRBV6-5 | TRBD1 | . | CASKEGQGKETQYF | TGTGCCAGCAAAGAGGGACAGGGAAAAGAGACCCAGTACTTC
TRBJ2-6 | TRBV19 | . | . | CASSVGGLLSGANVLTF | TGTGCCAGTTCAGTAGGGGGTCTCCTCTCCGGGGCCAACGTCCTGACTTTC
TRBJ2-7 | TRBV19 | . | . | CASSMDSNLYEQYF | TGTGCCAGTAGTATGGACAGCAACCTCTACGAGCAGTACTTC
TRBJ2-2 | TRBV4-3 | TRBD1 | . | CASSQDLAGGAGTGELFF | TGCGCCAGCAGCCAAGATCTGGCAGGGGGCGCGGGCACCGGGGAGCTGTTTTTT
TRBJ1-5 | TRBV10-3 | TRBD1 | . | CAATGGGGPNQPQHF | TGTGCCGCAACAGGGGGCGGGGGCCCCAATCAGCCCCAGCATTTT
TRBJ2-3 | TRBV10-3 | . | . | CAISREWGRTDTQYF | TGTGCCATTTCACGGGAGTGGGGAAGAACAGATACGCAGTATTTT
TRBJ2-2 | TRBV30 | . | . | CAWSVLSGWSGGRTGELFF | TGTGCCTGGAGTGTACTTTCAGGGTGGTCTGGGGGCCGCACCGGGGAGCTGTTTTTT
TRBJ2-1 | TRBV3-1/TRBV3-2 | TRBD1 | . | CASSQEGGPGLYNEQFF | TGTGCCAGCAGCCAAGAAGGGGGCCCGGGCCTATACAATGAGCAGTTCTTC
TRBJ2-2 | TRBV7-3 | TRBD1 | few | CASSLLSGGSGELFF | TGTGCCAGCAGCTTACTGTCAGGGGGCAGCGGGGAGCTGTTTTTT
TRBJ2-5 | TRBV6-5 | TRBD2 | . | CAISWTSGRGETQYF | TGTGCCATCTCATGGACTAGCGGGAGAGGTGAGACCCAGTACTTC
TRBJ2-3 | TRBV5-1 | TRBD2 | . | CASSRSGGSDTQYF | TGCGCCAGCAGCCGTAGCGGGGGCTCGGATACGCAGTATTTT
TRBJ1-3 | TRBV2 | . | medium-sized | CASSETRQGNTIYF | TGTGCCAGCAGTGAAACAAGACAGGGAAACACCATATATTTT
TRBJ2-1 | TRBV4-1 | TRBD2 | . | CASSLELAGGPVEQFF | TGCGCCAGCAGCCTAGAACTAGCGGGGGGGCCGGTCGAGCAGTTCTTC
TRBJ2-1 | TRBV5-1 | TRBD1 | . | CASSGETGLTYNEQFF | TGCGCCAGCAGCGGGGAGACAGGGCTTACCTACAATGAGCAGTTCTTC
TRBJ1-2 | TRBV6-6 | TRBD1 | once | CASMTGGDGYTF | TGTGCCAGCATGACAGGGGGCGATGGCTACACCTTC
TRBJ2-1 | TRBV7-2 | TRBD2 | . | CASGLAGGDEQFF | TGTGCCAGCGGGCTAGCGGGAGGAGATGAGCAGTTCTTC
TRBJ2-2 | TRBV5-1 | . | once | CASSFAAGLANTGELFF | TGCGCCAGCAGCTTTGCGGCGGGACTGGCTAACACCGGGGAGCTGTTTTTT
TRBJ2-1 | TRBV11-2 | TRBD2 | . | CASSLERTSFNEQFF | TGTGCCAGCAGCTTAGAGAGGACTAGTTTCAATGAGCAGTTCTTC
TRBJ1-2 | TRBV9 | . | . | CASSPGVDGYTF | TGTGCCAGCAGCCCCGGGGTCGACGGCTACACCTTC
TRBJ2-3 | TRBV6-5 | TRBD2 | . | CASTGGRAGDTQYF | TGTGCCAGCACGGGCGGGAGGGCCGGAGATACGCAGTATTTT
TRBJ2-3 | TRBV5-4 | TRBD2 | . | CATASGGRVDTQYF | TGTGCAACTGCCAGCGGGGGGCGGGTAGATACGCAGTATTTT
TRBJ1-4 | TRBV20-1 | . | . | CSAPLGKLFF | TGCAGTGCACCACTCGGGAAACTGTTTTTT
TRBJ1-2 | TRBV5-1 | TRBD1 | few | CASSVDRGYGYTF | TGCGCCAGCAGCGTAGACAGGGGCTATGGCTACACCTTC
TRBJ1-1 | TRBV19 | TRBD1 | few | CASVGTGGARTEAFF | TGTGCCAGTGTCGGGACAGGGGGCGCGAGAACTGAAGCTTTCTTT
TRBJ2-1 | TRBV30 | TRBD1 | . | CAWSGTGIEQFF | TGTGCCTGGAGTGGGACAGGCATTGAGCAGTTCTTC
TRBJ2-1 | TRBV2 | TRBD2 | . | CASWASGSLHNEQFF | TGTGCCAGCTGGGCTAGCGGATCCCTACACAATGAGCAGTTCTTC
TRBJ2-2 | TRBV6-6 | TRBD2 | . | CASSINGGAVAGELFF | TGTGCCAGCAGTATCAACGGGGGGGCCGTCGCCGGGGAGCTGTTTTTT
TRBJ1-2 | TRBV9 | TRBD1 | . | CASSVVTQGVGYTF | TGTGCCAGCAGCGTAGTGACCCAGGGGGTAGGCTACACCTTC
TRBJ1-4 | TRBV3-1/TRBV3-2 | TRBD1 | . | CASSLRQGGVEKLFF | TGTGCCAGCAGCCTACGACAGGGGGGGGTGGAAAAACTGTTTTTT
TRBJ2-1 | TRBV11-3 | . | . | CASSPMRGNNEQFF | TGTGCCAGCAGCCCCATGAGGGGGAACAATGAGCAGTTCTTC
TRBJ1-1 | TRBV6-5 | . | once | CASSSQGSTEAFF | TGTGCCAGCAGTTCCCAGGGGAGTACTGAAGCTTTCTTT
TRBJ2-7 | TRBV4-2 | TRBD2 | few | CASSQDTSGGYEQYF | TGTGCCAGCAGCCAAGATACGTCGGGGGGCTACGAGCAGTACTTC
TRBJ1-2 | TRBV11-2 | . | . | CASSLDSNYGYTF | TGTGCCAGCAGCTTAGATAGTAACTATGGCTACACCTTC
TRBJ2-2 | TRBV7-9 | TRBD1 | once | CASSYTGDTGELFF | TGTGCCAGCAGTTACACAGGGGACACCGGGGAGCTGTTTTTT
TRBJ2-5 | TRBV18 | TRBD1 | . | CASSPGQEETQYF | TGTGCCAGCTCGCCCGGACAGGAAGAGACCCAGTACTTC
TRBJ1-1 | TRBV29-1 | . | . | CSVGPHRTESAGNTEAFF | TGCAGCGTTGGCCCCCACAGGACAGAGTCGGCGGGGAACACTGAAGCTTTCTTT
TRBJ1-3 | TRBV3-1/TRBV3-2 | . | . | CASSQRETGNTIYF | TGTGCCAGCAGCCAGCGGGAAACTGGAAACACCATATATTTT
TRBJ1-6 | TRBV2 | . | . | CASSEIEQYNSPLHF | TGTGCCAGCAGTGAAATCGAACAGTATAATTCACCCCTCCACTTT
TRBJ1-6 | TRBV9 | . | few | CASSVGTDPDNSPLHF | TGTGCCAGCAGCGTAGGTACAGACCCCGATAATTCACCCCTCCACTTT
TRBJ2-1 | TRBV5-4 | . | . | CASSLGSNAGVEQFF | TGTGCCAGCAGCTTGGGCTCGAATGCCGGGGTTGAGCAGTTCTTC
TRBJ2-7 | TRBV7-2 | TRBD1 | . | CASSLAPPGQTYEQYF | TGTGCCAGCAGCTTAGCTCCCCCGGGACAGACCTACGAGCAGTACTTC
TRBJ1-2 | TRBV7-9 | . | . | CASSPLENYGYTF | TGTGCCAGCAGCCCGCTCGAGAACTATGGCTACACCTTC
TRBJ1-2 | TRBV3-1/TRBV3-2 | . | . | CASSQGYFGYTF | TGTGCCAGCAGCCAAGGCTACTTTGGCTACACCTTC
TRBJ2-7 | TRBV7-6 | . | . | CASSYTGSSEQYF | TGTGCCAGCAGCTATACAGGATCCTCCGAGCAGTACTTC
TRBJ2-1 | TRBV6-5 | TRBD2 | . | CASSPSGGNQFF | TGTGCCAGCAGTCCTAGCGGGGGAAACCAGTTCTTC
TRBJ1-2 | TRBV7-9 | TRBD1 | . | CASSPGQGSRGYTF | TGTGCCAGCAGCCCGGGACAGGGATCGCGGGGCTACACCTTC
TRBJ1-5 | TRBV6-4 | TRBD1 | . | CASSEGTGAHQPQHF | TGTGCCAGCAGTGAGGGGACAGGGGCTCATCAGCCCCAGCATTTT
TRBJ2-7 | TRBV20-1 | TRBD2 | . | CSAGLAAQYF | TGCAGTGCTGGGCTAGCGGCGCAGTACTTC
TRBJ1-1 | TRBV7-2 | TRBD1 | . | CASSFSQGAAFF | TGTGCCAGCAGCTTTAGTCAGGGGGCGGCTTTCTTT
TRBJ2-7 | TRBV19 | . | . | CASSGDISVQYF | TGTGCCAGTAGCGGGGACATCAGCGTGCAGTACTTC
TRBJ2-2 | TRBV19 | . | . | CASSIPTGGWSGELFF | TGTGCCAGTAGTATCCCTACCGGGGGATGGTCCGGGGAGCTGTTTTTT
TRBJ2-2 | TRBV5-4 | . | . | CASHLWGRNTGELFF | TGTGCCAGCCACTTGTGGGGGCGGAACACCGGGGAGCTGTTTTTT
TRBJ2-3 | TRBV21-1 | . | . | CASSLTPGTGAISTDTQYF | TGTGCCAGCAGCCTCACGCCCGGGACAGGGGCTATAAGCACAGATACGCAGTATTTT